This passage covers 27 T cell receptor beta chains from one sample sequenced in a study of response to subunit inactivated influenza vaccine. TCRdb analysed the RT-PCR reads with MiXCR anew, one entry per CDR3 protein. The table lists 400,000 to 650,000 distinct CDR3 sequences, about 7.2% of them singletons, with around 14% in the top ten. This sample comprised PBMCs from blood, obtained roughly 24 months after vaccination. All receptors come from a man aged 50 to 69 who received an inactivated influenza vaccine.

This clonotype was counted a few times. The chain is built from TRBV6-1 and TRBJ2-6, with D possibly being TRBD1 (6 bases). From germline, CDR1 is MNHNS and CDR2 SASEGT. The V end lost 7 bases, the J end lost 1 base, and 14 bases lay between the germline ends. This CDR3 is built from 16 residues. The CDR3 coding sequence is TGTGCCAGCAAGAGGACAGACCTTTCTGGGGCCAACGTCCTGACTTTC. It codes for CASKRTDLSGANVLTF.

This chain links TRBV6-1 with TRBJ2-7; D is possibly TRBD2 (6 bases). CDR3 length equals 13 residues. Germline CDR1 reads MNHNS; CDR2 reads SASEGT. V lost 6 bases and J lost 4, with 13 bases in between. The CDR3 here is CASRDPGRYEQYF. The CDR3 DNA is TGTGCCAGCAGAGACCCAGGGAGGTACGAGCAGTACTTC.

This clonotype has more than one count but fewer than ten. One end of the junction is discordant with germline, which a read error may explain. The DNA for the CDR3 is TGTGCCATGAGTGCGGGGACAGAGATGGGAAACACCATATATTTT. Translation: CAMSAGTEMGNTIYF. The rearrangement links TRBV10-3 to TRBJ1-3; 7 nucleotides line up with TRBD1. The CDR3 has 15 amino acids. The germline CDR1 and CDR2 sequences are ENHRY and SYGVKD.

This clonotype was found a few times. The rearrangement joins TRBV3-1 to TRBJ2-2, with D perhaps given as TRBD1 or TRBD2 (5 bases each). V lost 3 bases and J lost 0, with 14 bases in between. In germline, CDR1 is LGHDT, CDR2 YNNKEL (reference sequence). The CDR3 has 17 residues. CDR3 sequence reads: CASSQARERTNTGELFF. The CDR3 nucleotides are TGTGCCAGCAGCCAGGCCAGGGAGCGGACGAACACCGGGGAGCTGTTTTTT.

The chain recombines TRBV20-1 with TRBJ1-1; TRBD1 agrees at 10 bases. CDR1 and CDR2 from the germline V gene are DFQATT and SNEGSKA (reference sequence). The J segment lost 5 bases and the V segment lost 3 bases, leaving 6 bases of the junction unmatched. This CDR3 has 14 amino acids. As DNA, the CDR3 is TGCAGTGCTAGGGTGGGACAGGGGCGTACTGAAGCTTTCTTT. Its protein product is CSARVGQGRTEAFF.

The chain recombines TRBV28 with TRBJ1-3; no clear D gene. This CDR3 has 15 residues. The germline CDR1 and CDR2 sequences are MDHEN and SYDVKM. V was pared by 3 bases and J by 1 base, with 10 bases between. The CDR3 coding sequence is TGTGCCAGCAGTTTGGCACGAGTATCTGGAAACACCATATATTTT. Protein product: CASSLARVSGNTIYF.

The sample holds a few counts of this clonotype. This chain connects TRBV24-1 to TRBJ2-1, with TRBD1 as a possible D gene (6 bases). The CDR3 contains 14 residues. CDR1 is KGHDR and CDR2 is SFDVKD in the germline V gene. The V end lost 10 bases, the J end lost 3 bases, and 15 bases lay between the germline ends. Written as DNA, the CDR3 is TGTGCCACGCAGCCCAGCAGGGGCTACAATGAGCAGTTCTTC. It encodes CATQPSRGYNEQFF.

This clonotype was seen ten or more times. The rearrangement links TRBV29-1 to TRBJ2-7; D not resolved. Germline V CDR1 and CDR2: SQVTM, ANQGSEA. Trimming shortened V by 4 bases and J by 4 bases, and 11 bases separated the two germline ends. The CDR3 is 12 amino acids. The DNA for the CDR3 is TGCAGCGTTGGGTTTGGTCTTTACGAGCAGTACTTC. The encoded protein is CSVGFGLYEQYF.

The chain couples TRBV4-2 to TRBJ2-7; no definite D call. The CDR3 has 15 residues. Germline CDR1 and CDR2: LGHNA and YNFKEQ. Trimming removed 0 bases from V and 2 bases from J, with 11 bases in between. The CDR3 DNA reads as TGTGCCAGCAGCCAAGAGAGGACCGAAACCTACGAGCAGTACTTC. It encodes CASSQERTETYEQYF.

This clonotype was seen only a few times. V usage is TRBV7-9 and J usage is TRBJ2-5; D unclear. Germline lookup yields CDR1 SEHNR and CDR2 FQNEAQ (reference sequence). The CDR3 covers 15 residues. The V gene lost 1 base and the J gene lost 1 base, with 10 bases spanning the gap. The CDR3 spells CASSLGFRRQETQYF. The CDR3 bases are TGTGCCAGCAGCTTAGGGTTTCGCCGCCAAGAGACCCAGTACTTC. The full variable domain, its missing parts supplied by reference TRBV7-9 and TRBJ2-5, is DTGVSQNPRHKITKRGQNVTFRCDPISEHNRLYWYRQTLGQGPEFLTYFQNEAQLEKSRLLSDRFSAERPKGSFSTLEIQRTEQGDSAMYLCASSLGFRRQETQYFGPGTRLLVL.

This clonotype was counted between two and nine times. V gene TRBV6-1 combines with J gene TRBJ1-5, with D uncertain. The CDR3 sequence is 13 residues long. Germline lookup yields CDR1 MNHNS and CDR2 SASEGT. Trimming took off 3 bases at V and 6 bases at J, with 9 bases between the two ends. The DNA of the CDR3 is TGTGCCAGCAGTGACCACAACGGTCAGCCCCAGCATTTT. Translated: CASSDHNGQPQHF.

The CDR3 sequence: CASSTTPLAGGLYEQYF. In nucleotides, the CDR3 is TGTGCCAGCAGCACGACCCCTCTAGCGGGGGGACTCTACGAGCAGTACTTC. The rearrangement links TRBV9 to TRBJ2-7; 11 bases line up with TRBD2. The germline gives CDR1 SGDLS, CDR2 YYNGEE. J gave up 3 bases and V 4 bases, and 12 bases lay outside the gene matches. The CDR3 has 17 residues.

This clonotype was picked up many times. The chain couples TRBV12-3 or TRBV12-4 to TRBJ2-3; D gene unclear. V was pared by 1 base and J by 2 bases, with 7 bases between. This CDR3 is 14 amino acids long. CDR3 DNA sequence: TGTGCCAGCAGTTTAGTCCGGCCCACAGATACGCAGTATTTT. This encodes CASSLVRPTDTQYF.

This clonotype showed up many times. V gene TRBV24-1 combines with J gene TRBJ2-3; 13 bases map to TRBD2. The CDR3 loop spans 16 amino acids. The germline V gene has CDR1 KGHDR and CDR2 SFDVKD. V lost 4 bases and J lost 4; bases outside the gene matches: 4. The CDR3, as DNA: TGTGCCACCAGTGAGCCGACTAGCGGGGGGTCAGATACGCAGTATTTT. Protein sequence: CATSEPTSGGSDTQYF.

CDR3 protein: CASSQYGGVEQFF. The CDR3 nucleotides read TGTGCCAGCAGCCAGTATGGGGGGGTTGAGCAGTTCTTC. This chain uses TRBV3-1 with TRBJ2-1; 7 bases line up with TRBD2. Germline V gene lookup returns CDR1 LGHDT and CDR2 YNNKEL (reference sequence). This CDR3 spans 13 amino acids. The V gene end was trimmed by 3 bases and the J gene end by 9 bases; junction bases not matched to a gene: 5.

The rearrangement links TRBV7-2 to TRBJ2-7, with D uncertain. The V end was cut by 10 bases, the J end by 3 bases, with 7 bases between. The CDR3 is 10 amino acids. Per germline, CDR1 SGHTA and CDR2 FQGNSA. The CDR3 sequence is CANANYEQYF. CDR3 sequence (DNA): TGTGCCAACGCAAACTACGAGCAGTACTTC.

This clonotype was seen only a few times. This chain uses TRBV6-2 or TRBV6-3 with TRBJ2-5, with 12 nucleotides matching TRBD2. The CDR3 contains 17 residues. From germline, CDR1 is MNHEY and CDR2 SVGEGT. V gave up 5 bases and J gave up 9 bases; unmatched junction bases: 16. The CDR3 DNA follows: TGTGCCAGCAGTCAGACTAGCGGGGGCTTCAGTGTTATCCCCCAGTACTTC. Translating gives CASSQTSGGFSVIPQYF.

This clonotype was counted at least ten times. The gene calls are TRBV9 and TRBJ2-5, with D possibly being TRBD1 (6 bases). Germline loops: CDR1 SGDLS, CDR2 YYNGEE. Trimming removed 3 bases from V and 5 bases from J, with 8 bases in between. The length of the CDR3 is 12 residues. This CDR3 is CASSDREETQYF. The CDR3 DNA sequence: TGTGCCAGCAGCGACAGGGAGGAGACCCAGTACTTC. Looking up the rest from reference TRBV9 and TRBJ2-5 gives the full variable domain: DSGVTQTPKHLITATGQRVTLRCSPRSGDLSVYWYQQSLDQGLQFLIQYYNGEERAKGNILERFSAQQFPDLHSELNLSSLELGDSALYFCASSDREETQYFGPGTRLLVL.

The chain couples TRBV7-2 to TRBJ2-5; 11 bases align to TRBD2. In germline, CDR1 is SGHTA, CDR2 FQGNSA. The CDR3 runs to 15 residues. The V and J ends lost 4 bases and 5 bases, in that order; junction bases with no gene match: 6. CDR3 in DNA: TGTGCCAGCAGCTCCCTAGCGGGGGGCGTGGAGACCCAGTACTTC. It translates to CASSSLAGGVETQYF.

The sample holds many counts of this clonotype. The gene calls are TRBV30 and TRBJ2-1; D is perhaps TRBD1 (5 bases). The germline gives CDR1 GTSNPN, CDR2 SVGIG (reference sequence). The length of the CDR3 is 13 residues. V dropped 2 bases and J dropped 7 bases, with 12 bases sitting between them. The CDR3 sequence: CAWSRAGPNEQFF. The CDR3 DNA follows: TGTGCCTGGAGTCGTGCAGGGCCGAATGAGCAGTTCTTC.

This clonotype has a handful of counts. The V gene is TRBV5-1, the J gene TRBJ2-6; D may be TRBD2 (5 bases). Germline V gene data show CDR1 as SGHRS and CDR2 as YFSETQ. V shed 4 bases and J shed 3 bases, with 8 bases lying between them. The CDR3 contains 14 residues. CDR3 sequence reads: CASSPGVGANVLTF. The CDR3 DNA follows: TGCGCCAGCAGCCCCGGGGTTGGGGCCAACGTCCTGACTTTC.

This clonotype was detected many times. J is TRBJ2-7 and V is TRBV11-2, with D tentatively TRBD2 (6 bases). The CDR3 is 14 amino acids. The ends were cut back, 2 bases at V and 6 bases at J, with 14 bases in the middle. Germline CDR1 SGHAT, CDR2 FQNNGV. Here the CDR3 reads CASSLPGVISEQYF. For the CDR3, the DNA is TGTGCCAGCAGCTTACCGGGAGTAATATCCGAGCAGTACTTC.

The chain recombines TRBV20-1 with TRBJ1-1; D is possibly TRBD1 (6 bases). V was cut by 2 bases and J by 2 bases, with 9 bases left in between. The CDR3 spans 13 residues. Germline-derived CDR1 and CDR2 are DFQATT and SNEGSKA (reference sequence). CDR3 in amino acids: CSARYRANTEAFF. In nucleotides, the CDR3 is TGCAGTGCTAGATACAGGGCCAACACTGAAGCTTTCTTT.

This clonotype was counted only a few times. The genes are TRBV5-1 and TRBJ2-4, with D perhaps assigned TRBD1 or TRBD2 (5 bases each). The CDR3 runs 15 residues. V lost 4 bases, J lost 6 bases, and 17 bases lay in between. The germline V gene encodes CDR1 SGHRS and CDR2 YFSETQ. CDR3 loop: CASSQQGTERNIQYF. CDR3 nucleotides: TGCGCCAGCAGCCAGCAAGGGACCGAAAGAAACATTCAGTACTTC.

This clonotype occurred a few times. The chain combines TRBV28 with TRBJ2-3; either TRBD1 or TRBD2 may fit D (5 bases each). Germline lookup yields CDR1 MDHEN and CDR2 SYDVKM. V gave up 5 bases and J gave up 6 bases, with 18 bases separating them. The CDR3 has 15 residues. This CDR3 reads CASSPPGTGADTQYF. The CDR3 DNA reads as TGTGCCAGCAGTCCACCCGGGACCGGAGCCGATACGCAGTATTTT.

This chain links TRBV5-1 with TRBJ2-7; tentatively, D is TRBD1 (5 bases). V was trimmed by 4 bases and J by 6 bases, leaving 17 bases between them. Germline V lookup: CDR1 SGHRS, CDR2 YFSETQ. CDR3 length: 14 residues. CDR3 protein: CASSRTGSWGEQYF. CDR3 DNA: TGCGCCAGCAGCCGAACAGGATCATGGGGCGAGCAGTACTTC.

CDR3 nucleotide sequence: TGCAGTGCTCCCACTAGGAGACAAAGCACAGATACGCAGTATTTT. Residues: CSAPTRRQSTDTQYF. The rearrangement joins TRBV20-1 to TRBJ2-3; D may be TRBD2 (5 bases). The CDR3 sequence is 15 residues long. Between the trimmed V and J ends, which lost 5 bases and 0 bases, there was a span of 15 bases. CDR1 DFQATT and CDR2 SNEGSKA come from the germline V gene (reference sequence).